Below, 18 T cell receptor beta chains from the same sample are listed, as sequenced in a study of blood T cell repertoires in COVID-19. The data were produced by immunoSEQ multiplex PCR, yet TCRdb's version contains in-frame clones alone and is incomplete. The top ten hold roughly 3.2% of the sample, which has about 150,000 clones, roughly nine tenths seen once. The sequencing input was peripheral blood. Receptors originate from a woman aged 60 to 75 with active COVID-19.

V is TRBV5-1 and J is TRBJ2-3, with D uncertain. This CDR3 region has 12 residues. Germline V gene lookup returns CDR1 SGHRS and CDR2 YFSETQ. Trimming pared 8 bases from V and 0 bases from J, leaving 7 bases between. The CDR3 spells CASAISTDTQYF. In DNA form, the CDR3 reads TGCGCCAGTGCGATTAGCACAGATACGCAGTATTTT.

This chain links TRBV4-1 with TRBJ2-7; D not resolved. Germline lookup yields CDR1 MGHRA and CDR2 YSYEKL. This CDR3 has 14 amino acids. Trimming took off 1 base at V and 5 bases at J, with 12 bases between the two ends. CDR3 DNA: TGCGCCAGCAGCCAAGTCTTTGTGGCGGACGAGCAGTACTTC. Protein product: CASSQVFVADEQYF.

The CDR3 coding sequence is TGTGCCAGCAGCCTGGGGGGGGCGAACATTCAGTACTTC. Its translation: CASSLGGANIQYF. V is TRBV6-2 or TRBV6-3 and J is TRBJ2-4, with D maybe TRBD2 (7 bases). The V gene's germline CDR1 is MNHEY and CDR2 SVGEGT. CDR3 length: 13 amino acids. V was shortened by 6 bases and J by 7 bases, with 13 bases between the two germline ends.

This chain connects TRBV7-2 to TRBJ2-6; D not resolved. Germline values: CDR1 SGHTA, CDR2 FQGNSA. This CDR3 region has 16 residues. V was shortened by 3 bases and J by 0 bases, with 9 bases between the two germline ends. CDR3 loop: CASSLGLNSGANVLTF. The CDR3, as DNA: TGTGCCAGCAGCTTGGGCTTAAACTCTGGGGCCAACGTCCTGACTTTC.

A word on this clone: Other DNA sequences from this sample encode an identical CDR3 as well. The chain combines TRBV20-1 with TRBJ2-3, with 7 nucleotides matching TRBD2. The germline CDR1 and CDR2 sequences are DFQATT and SNEGSKA (reference sequence). The CDR3 contains 11 residues. The CDR3 region has the DNA TGCAGGCTAGCGGCCACAGATACGCAGTATTTT. The encoded protein is CRLAATDTQYF.

The chain carries TRBV30 and TRBJ2-7; D gene ambiguous. The CDR3 totals 12 residues. The ends were cut back, 2 bases at V and 5 bases at J, with 10 bases in the middle. In germline, CDR1 is GTSNPN, CDR2 SVGIG (reference sequence). The CDR3 loop reads CAWSRGSDEQYF. The CDR3 DNA is TGTGCCTGGAGTAGAGGTTCTGACGAGCAGTACTTC.

This CDR3 is CASSPTTGNYGYTF. For the CDR3, the DNA is TGTGCCAGCAGCCCGACCACAGGGAACTATGGCTACACCTTC. V usage is TRBV11-2 and J usage is TRBJ1-2, with D possibly matching TRBD1 (6 bases). V was clipped by 5 bases and J by 2 bases, with 12 bases between them. The germline V gene has CDR1 SGHAT and CDR2 FQNNGV. The CDR3 has 14 residues.

The rearrangement uses TRBV15 and TRBJ1-1; D is uncertain. Trimming shortened V by 2 bases and J by 11 bases, and 15 bases separated the two germline ends. The CDR3 has 13 amino acids. In germline, CDR1 is LNHNV, CDR2 YYDKDF (reference sequence). The CDR3 here is CATSRPGLRRAFF. Written as DNA, the CDR3 is TGTGCCACCAGCAGACCAGGTTTACGGAGGGCTTTCTTT.

The CDR3 sequence is CASAAGVSYEQYF. The DNA for the CDR3 is TGTGCCAGTGCTGCGGGGGTCTCCTACGAGCAGTACTTC. The V gene is TRBV19, the J gene TRBJ2-7, with 7 bases aligning to TRBD2. CDR1 is LNHDA and CDR2 is SQIVND in the germline V gene (reference sequence). The CDR3 runs 13 residues. V shed 8 bases and J 0 bases; nucleotides not matched to a gene: 4. Supplemented by reference TRBV19 and TRBJ2-7, the full variable domain reads DGGITQSPKYLFRKEGQNVTLSCEQNLNHDAMYWYRQDPGQGLRLIYYSQIVNDFQKGDIAEGYSVSREKKESFPLTVTSAQKNPTAFYLCASAAGVSYEQYFGPGTRLTVT.

This clone was observed a handful of times. V is TRBV10-3 and J is TRBJ2-1; 12 bases fit TRBD2. The ends lost 6 bases at V and 5 bases at J; junction bases unmatched: 2. This CDR3 is 14 amino acids long. In germline, CDR1 is ENHRY, CDR2 SYGVKD. CDR3 DNA: TGTGCCATCAGGGGGACTAGCGGGCACAATGAGCAGTTCTTC. Its translation is CAIRGTSGHNEQFF.

Only a few counts were recorded for this clone. The chain employs TRBV7-2 and TRBJ1-6; 9 bases are shared with TRBD1. With V trimmed by 4 bases and J by 5 bases, 6 bases remained unmatched. The CDR3 covers 16 residues. CDR1 and CDR2 (germline): SGHTA, FQGNSA. The CDR3 region is CASSSEDRGNNSPLHF. The CDR3 region has the DNA TGTGCCAGCAGCTCCGAGGACAGGGGCAATAATTCACCCCTCCACTTT.

A single count supports this clone. This chain links TRBV21-1 with TRBJ2-2; the DNA was not used to check the table's D call, TRBD1. TRBV21-1 has pseudogene status. CDR3 length: 17 residues. The CDR3 DNA follows: TGTGCCAGCAGCAAAGTACAGGGAACAGGGGGAACCGGGGAGCTGTTTTTT. It encodes CASSKVQGTGGTGELFF.

The chain carries TRBV18 and TRBJ2-3, with D unresolved. Germline values: CDR1 KGHSH, CDR2 LQKENI. The CDR3 has 12 amino acids. Trimming pared 2 bases from V and 4 bases from J, leaving 4 bases between. CDR3 sequence (DNA): TGTGCCAGCTCACCATCTGCAGATACGCAGTATTTT. Protein product: CASSPSADTQYF.

V and J are TRBV2 and TRBJ2-5; 9 bases line up with TRBD1. Trimming removed 8 bases from V and 5 bases from J; junction bases left unmatched: 9. This CDR3 is built from 14 residues. Germline lookup yields CDR1 SNHLY and CDR2 FYNNEI. The CDR3 DNA follows: TGTGCCAGCGTCCAAAACAGGGGGCTGGAGACCCAGTACTTC. It yields the protein CASVQNRGLETQYF.

The chain combines TRBV6-2 or TRBV6-3 with TRBJ2-6; tentative D call: TRBD2 (6 bases). The V gene's germline CDR1 is MNHEY and CDR2 SVGEGT. Trimming cost V 2 bases and J 0 bases, with 14 bases left between them. This CDR3 spans 18 amino acids. The CDR3 sequence is CASSYNGGPLSGANVLTF. CDR3 sequence (DNA): TGTGCCAGCAGTTACAACGGGGGTCCGCTCTCTGGGGCCAACGTCCTGACTTTC.

This chain links TRBV19 with TRBJ2-7, with 9 bases fitting TRBD1. Germline CDR1 LNHDA, CDR2 SQIVND (reference sequence). V dropped 6 bases and J dropped 4; count of bases not matched to a gene: 1. The length of the CDR3 is 12 residues. Written as DNA, the CDR3 is TGTGCCAGTAGGGACAGGGGTTACGAGCAGTACTTC. This gives the protein CASRDRGYEQYF.

This rearrangement joins TRBV30 to TRBJ2-7; D perhaps matches TRBD2 (7 bases). Trimming pared 1 base from V and 0 bases from J, leaving 10 bases between. CDR1 is GTSNPN, CDR2 SVGIG, per germline (reference sequence). This CDR3 comprises 14 residues. CDR3 DNA: TGTGCCTGGAGTGGAGGGGGGGGCTCCTACGAGCAGTACTTC. Residues: CAWSGGGGSYEQYF.

V is TRBV5-1 and J is TRBJ2-5; unclear D gene. CDR3 length equals 11 residues. The V end lost 6 bases, the J end lost 5 bases, and 8 bases lay between the germline ends. The germline V gene has CDR1 SGHRS and CDR2 YFSETQ. In DNA form, the CDR3 reads TGCGCCAGCAATAATCGGGAGACCCAGTACTTC. The encoded protein is CASNNRETQYF. The whole variable domain, filled in from reference TRBV5-1 and TRBJ2-5, reads KAGVTQTPRYLIKTRGQQVTLSCSPISGHRSVSWYQQTPGQGLQFLFEYFSETQRNKGNFPGRFSGRQFSNSRSEMNVSTLELGDSALYLCASNNRETQYFGPGTRLLVL.